This entry features one T cell receptor beta chain sequence. This sample stems from a study of blood T cell repertoires in COVID-19. Study in general: Researchers got acute and convalescent COVID-19 samples from the United States, Italy and Spain.

Individuals aged 18 to 89 years were recruited from 24 US areas. This CDR3 has 15 amino acids. Trimming cost V 2 bases and J 5 bases; bases outside gene matches: 7. The germline CDR1 and CDR2 sequences are SEHNR and FQNEAQ (reference sequence). Source study methods: Estimated nucleated cell counts came from reference gene primer amplification. Using immunoSEQ multiplex PCR, the repertoire was profiled, and TCRdb retains in-frame clones only, with some absent. D and trimming come from the DNA, and the V and J calls and clone size come from that table. The table shows approximately 200,000 clones, with 86% occurring only once.

Sequencing was carried out using PBMCs or T cells enriched from blood (not recorded which). The genes are TRBV7-9 and TRBJ2-7; 9 bases fit TRBD1. The sequence derives from a woman younger than 45 who had recovered from COVID-19. This chain's CDR3 is CASSLLTGQGHEQYF. In DNA, the CDR3 is TGTGCCAGCAGCTTACTGACGGGACAGGGTCACGAGCAGTACTTC.